These 27 T cell receptor beta chains share one sample of origin, sequenced in a study of sequential checkpoint blockade in melanoma (dated by TCRdb to the late 2010s). Library generation was performed with the immunoSEQ multiplex PCR assay. Here the immuneACCESS table is served through TCRdb, limited to in-frame sequences with V and J called. Missing clones are a known gap in these copies; in checked studies unresolved V genes cover under half, and the rest lacks a known reason. Counted in this sample were approximately 500 clones; roughly 25% of them appeared once. The top ten hold 15% to 20% of the sample. The sample's treatment or condition label is to be understood as: randomized to nivolumab then ipilimumab (arm A) or the reverse (arm B). The source was tumor tissue (inferred from file names), collected from a patient given nivolumab and ipilimumab in sequence. The receptors were gathered from a human donor with melanoma.

This sequence joins TRBV5-1 and TRBJ2-7, with 13 bases aligning to TRBD2. Germline V CDR1 and CDR2: SGHRS, YFSETQ. Unmatched junction bases numbered 15, after V lost 5 bases and J lost 7 bases. The CDR3 extends over 17 amino acids. CDR3: CASSSRTGTSGIVEQYF. CDR3 nucleotide sequence: TGCGCCAGCAGTTCTAGGACCGGGACTAGCGGGATAGTGGAGCAGTACTTC. Full variable domain (missing parts from reference TRBV5-1 and TRBJ2-7): KAGVTQTPRYLIKTRGQQVTLSCSPISGHRSVSWYQQTPGQGLQFLFEYFSETQRNKGNFPGRFSGRQFSNSRSEMNVSTLELGDSALYLCASSSRTGTSGIVEQYFGPGTRLTVT.

There are a few counts of this clone. The chain couples TRBV5-1 to TRBJ1-2, with 11 positions matching TRBD1. This CDR3 is 15 amino acids long. Germline V gene sequence: CDR1 SGHRS, CDR2 YFSETQ. V was clipped by 0 bases and J by 8 bases; unmatched bases: 6. CDR3 sequence: CASSLEGTGGRGYTF. The DNA of the CDR3 is TGCGCCAGCAGCTTGGAAGGGACAGGGGGTAGAGGCTACACCTTC. The complete variable domain, with remaining parts taken from reference TRBV5-1 and TRBJ1-2, reads KAGVTQTPRYLIKTRGQQVTLSCSPISGHRSVSWYQQTPGQGLQFLFEYFSETQRNKGNFPGRFSGRQFSNSRSEMNVSTLELGDSALYLCASSLEGTGGRGYTFGSGTRLTVV.

This clone turned up a few times. The rearrangement joins TRBV6-8 to TRBJ2-6, with D possibly matching TRBD2 (6 bases). Germline CDR1 is MNHGY and CDR2 is SAAAGT. V lost 5 bases and J 3 bases, leaving 8 bases between the germline ends. The length of the CDR3 is 14 residues. The CDR3: CASSDGSGANVLTF. The CDR3 nucleotides read TGTGCCAGCAGTGACGGGAGTGGGGCCAACGTCCTGACTTTC.

The gene calls are TRBV28 and TRBJ2-3; 9 bases agree with TRBD2. After removal of 3 bases from V and 3 bases from J, the junction contained 10 bases not matched to a gene. CDR3 length: 17 residues. The V gene's germline CDR1 is MDHEN and CDR2 SYDVKM. The CDR3, as DNA: TGTGCCAGCAGTTTGGGTAGCGGGAGTTGGATTACAGATACGCAGTATTTT. It translates to CASSLGSGSWITDTQYF.

The rearrangement uses TRBV10-2 and TRBJ1-2; 9 nucleotides line up with TRBD1. The germline gives CDR1 WSHSY, CDR2 SAAADI. V dropped 3 bases and J dropped 1; count of bases not matched to a gene: 9. The CDR3 length is 17 residues. CDR3 in amino acids: CASSELLWTGVNYGYTF. CDR3 sequence (DNA): TGCGCCAGCAGTGAACTATTATGGACAGGGGTTAACTATGGCTACACCTTC.

This rearrangement joins TRBV29-1 to TRBJ1-2, with unresolved D. Between the trimmed V and J ends, which lost 4 bases and 3 bases, there was a span of 12 bases. CDR1 SQVTM and CDR2 ANQGSEA come from the germline V gene. The CDR3 extends over 13 amino acids. CDR3 region: CSVAYSSHYGYTF. CDR3 coding DNA: TGCAGCGTTGCGTACAGCTCCCACTATGGCTACACCTTC.

The rearrangement joins TRBV28 to TRBJ2-7; the match to TRBD2 covers 8 bases. The ends lost 5 bases at V and 0 bases at J; junction bases unmatched: 9. The CDR3 totals 16 residues. The germline CDR1 and CDR2 sequences are MDHEN and SYDVKM. In DNA form, the CDR3 reads TGTGCCAGCAGTCACCTCGAGGGGACTAGCTCCTACGAGCAGTACTTC. Translated, it gives CASSHLEGTSSYEQYF.

Relative to its sample, this clone is large. A junction boundary mismatches the germline segment, possibly from a read error. The V and J genes are TRBV6-8 and TRBJ1-2, with a weak D call TRBD1 (5 bases). CDR3 size: 14 residues. Germline V lookup: CDR1 MNHGY, CDR2 SAAAGT. CDR3 nucleotides: TGTGCCAGCAGTGACTCTTCCGGGGCAAATGGCTACACCTTC. Amino acid sequence: CASSDSSGANGYTF.

The table lists this clone with a count of one. V usage is TRBV10-2 and J usage is TRBJ2-3, with D perhaps TRBD1 (6 bases). Germline V lookup: CDR1 WSHSY, CDR2 SAAADI. The germline V and J ends were trimmed by 1 base and 0 bases, with 11 bases remaining between them. This CDR3 has 16 residues. CDR3 DNA sequence: TGCGCCAGCAGTGAGTTTGGGGGCTGGAGCACAGATACGCAGTATTTT. Translation: CASSEFGGWSTDTQYF.

This clone turned up a few times. J is TRBJ2-1 and V is TRBV6-1; D call uncertain. Germline V CDR1 and CDR2: MNHNS, SASEGT. This CDR3 region has 13 residues. Between the trimmed V and J ends, which lost 0 bases and 10 bases, there was a span of 10 bases. The CDR3 spells CASSEAEIREQFF. CDR3 sequence (DNA): TGTGCCAGCAGTGAAGCGGAAATACGGGAGCAGTTCTTC.

This rearrangement joins TRBV6-8 to TRBJ2-7; 7 nucleotides align to TRBD2. CDR3 length: 12 residues. With V trimmed by 7 bases and J by 3 bases, 3 bases remained unmatched. The germline gives CDR1 MNHGY, CDR2 SAAAGT. The CDR3 sequence is CASKTSDYEQYF. CDR3 DNA sequence: TGTGCCAGCAAAACTAGCGACTACGAGCAGTACTTC.

Details on this clone: The junction departs from germline at one end; a sequencing error may be responsible. V usage is TRBV6-8 and J usage is TRBJ2-1; 7 bases match TRBD1. CDR3 length: 14 amino acids. Per germline, CDR1 MNHGY and CDR2 SAAAGT. CDR3 DNA: TGTGCCAGCAGTGACTCAGGGGGCTACAATGAGCAGTTCTTC. It specifies CASSDSGGYNEQFF.

This clone has only a few counts. The V gene is TRBV11-3, the J gene TRBJ2-7; D may be TRBD1 or TRBD2 (7 bases each). The CDR3 consists of 16 residues. The V gene's germline CDR1 is SGHNT and CDR2 YENEEA. The V gene lost 5 bases and the J gene lost 2 bases, with 19 bases spanning the gap. The CDR3 sequence: CASSPRGAGGTYEQYF. The CDR3 DNA reads TGTGCCAGCAGCCCTCGGGGGGCAGGGGGAACCTACGAGCAGTACTTC. Full variable domain (missing parts from reference TRBV11-3 and TRBJ2-7): EAGVVQSPRYKIIEKKQPVAFWCNPISGHNTLYWYLQNLGQGPELLIRYENEEAVDDSQLPKDRFSAERLKGVDSTLKIQPAELGDSAVYLCASSPRGAGGTYEQYFGPGTRLTVT.

The rearrangement links TRBV9 to TRBJ1-2; a weak D match, TRBD1 (5 bases). Germline V lookup: CDR1 SGDLS, CDR2 YYNGEE. The CDR3 loop spans 14 amino acids. With 4 bases removed from V and 7 bases from J, the gap between germline ends came to 17 bases. The CDR3 sequence: CASSRGPRGSGYTF. In DNA, the CDR3 is TGTGCCAGCAGCCGCGGACCCCGGGGGTCTGGCTACACCTTC.

By share, this clone ranks as medium-sized. The junction and the germline gene differ at one end; a read error may be behind it. The chain couples TRBV6-8 to TRBJ2-3, with 8 positions matching TRBD2. The CDR3 has 14 amino acids. The germline CDR1 and CDR2 sequences are MNHGY and SAAAGT. This chain's CDR3 is CASSDSRGADTQYF. Here the CDR3 DNA reads TGTGCCAGCAGTGACTCGCGGGGGGCAGATACGCAGTATTTT.

The chain couples TRBV7-6 to TRBJ2-5, with D possibly matching TRBD2 (6 bases). The V gene's germline CDR1 is SGHVS and CDR2 FNYEAQ. The CDR3 is 15 amino acids. V was pared by 3 bases and J by 4 bases, with 15 bases between. The chain's CDR3 is CASSLDIGGGETQYF. The CDR3 nucleotides are TGTGCCAGCAGCTTGGATATCGGGGGAGGAGAGACCCAGTACTTC.

This chain uses TRBV28 with TRBJ1-4; D uncertain. There are 14 residues in the CDR3. Germline values: CDR1 MDHEN, CDR2 SYDVKM. Trimming stripped 7 bases from V and 4 bases from J, with 13 bases between. The CDR3 DNA is TGTGCCAGCACCAACCCGGGCGATAATGAAAAACTGTTTTTT. This codes for CASTNPGDNEKLFF.

The chain employs TRBV14 and TRBJ1-2, with D unclear. There are 16 residues in the CDR3. CDR1 and CDR2 (germline): SGHDN, FVKESK. V gave up 1 base and J gave up 2 bases, with 14 bases separating them. CDR3 DNA: TGTGCCAGCAGCCAAGTTCGGCGTCCGGTGAACTATGGCTACACCTTC. It is translated as CASSQVRRPVNYGYTF.

This clone qualifies as medium-sized. The V gene is TRBV11-3, the J gene TRBJ2-7; D is perhaps TRBD1 (5 bases). Trimming cost V 0 bases and J 9 bases, with 21 bases left between them. CDR3 length: 16 amino acids. CDR1 is SGHNT, CDR2 YENEEA, per germline. CDR3 region: CASSLELAGPLRGQYF. The CDR3 DNA reads TGTGCCAGCAGCTTAGAGTTGGCAGGGCCCCTACGAGGGCAGTACTTC. The full variable domain, its missing parts supplied by reference TRBV11-3 and TRBJ2-7, is EAGVVQSPRYKIIEKKQPVAFWCNPISGHNTLYWYLQNLGQGPELLIRYENEEAVDDSQLPKDRFSAERLKGVDSTLKIQPAELGDSAVYLCASSLELAGPLRGQYFGPGTRLTVT.

The table lists this clone with a few counts. V and J are TRBV15 and TRBJ2-5; 8 bases agree with TRBD2. In germline, CDR1 is LNHNV, CDR2 YYDKDF (reference sequence). The CDR3 covers 17 residues. Trimming cost V 3 bases and J 0 bases; bases outside gene matches: 9. CDR3 DNA sequence: TGTGCCACCAGCAGTAAGTTGACTAGCGCTCACCAAGAGACCCAGTACTTC. Residues: CATSSKLTSAHQETQYF. Using reference TRBV15 and TRBJ2-5 for the parts outside the CDR3, the full variable domain is DAMVIQNPRYQVTQFGKPVTLSCSQTLNHNVMYWYQQKSSQAPKLLFHYYDKDFNNEADTPDNFQSRRPNTSFCFLDIRSPGLGDTAMYLCATSSKLTSAHQETQYFGPGTRLLVL.

This clone is judged large (0.1 to 1%). The J gene is TRBJ1-1, the V gene TRBV11-3; 9 positions agree with TRBD1. The CDR3 loop spans 18 amino acids. The germline CDR1 and CDR2 sequences are SGHNT and YENEEA. With 3 bases clipped from V and 5 bases from J, the junction kept 16 bases outside the gene matches. The CDR3 spells CASSFTGGLGQGITEAFF. In nucleotides, the CDR3 is TGTGCCAGCAGCTTTACCGGGGGCCTGGGACAGGGAATTACTGAAGCTTTCTTT. The full variable domain, its missing parts supplied by reference TRBV11-3 and TRBJ1-1, is EAGVVQSPRYKIIEKKQPVAFWCNPISGHNTLYWYLQNLGQGPELLIRYENEEAVDDSQLPKDRFSAERLKGVDSTLKIQPAELGDSAVYLCASSFTGGLGQGITEAFFGQGTRLTVV.

This clone was counted between two and nine times. The gene calls are TRBV4-1 and TRBJ1-5; 10 nucleotides agree with TRBD1. This CDR3 contains 15 residues. CDR1 and CDR2 (germline): MGHRA, YSYEKL. J gave up 4 bases and V 4 bases, and 4 bases lay outside the gene matches. Written as DNA, the CDR3 is TGCGCCAGCAGCCGGGGACAGGGGATGAATCAGCCCCAGCATTTT. Translating gives CASSRGQGMNQPQHF.

CDR3 sequence (DNA): TGCGCCACGGGGACGGTGAACACCGGGGAGCTGTTTTTT. Residues: CATGTVNTGELFF. This chain connects TRBV23-1 to TRBJ2-2, with D possibly called TRBD1 or TRBD2 (5 bases each). TRBV23-1 is sorted into the ORF group, with uncertain function. The CDR3 covers 13 residues. V lost 10 bases and J lost 1, with 10 bases in between.

This chain joins TRBV11-3 and TRBJ2-2, with 7 positions matching TRBD1. After removal of 5 bases from V and 4 bases from J, the junction contained 10 bases not matched to a gene. CDR1 and CDR2 (germline): SGHNT, YENEEA. The CDR3 contains 16 residues. The DNA for the CDR3 is TGTGCCAGCAGCCATAAAACAGGGGTTGGCACCGGGGAGCTGTTTTTT. Translating it yields CASSHKTGVGTGELFF.

This chain links TRBV5-1 with TRBJ2-3; a weak D match, TRBD1 (5 bases). The germline V gene has CDR1 SGHRS and CDR2 YFSETQ. This CDR3 is built from 15 residues. The ends were cut back, 2 bases at V and 0 bases at J, with 10 bases in the middle. DNA for the CDR3: TGCGCCAGCAGCTTCAGGGCAAGAAGCACAGATACGCAGTATTTT. Its protein is CASSFRARSTDTQYF.

V is TRBV29-1 and J is TRBJ1-4; 7 nucleotides align to TRBD1. Germline assignment: CDR1 SQVTM and CDR2 ANQGSEA. J lost 3 bases, V lost 6 bases, and 10 bases had no gene match. The CDR3 extends over 15 amino acids. The CDR3 DNA follows: TGCAGCGTAGACCGAACAGGGGAGGCTAATGAAAAACTGTTTTTT. Translation: CSVDRTGEANEKLFF. Variable domain in full (rest from reference TRBV29-1 and TRBJ1-4): SAVISQKPSRDICQRGTSLTIQCQVDSQVTMMFWYRQQPGQSLTLIATANQGSEATYESGFVIDKFPISRPNLTFSTLTVSNMSPEDSSIYLCSVDRTGEANEKLFFGSGTQLSVL.

Sample share makes this clone large. The chain combines TRBV11-3 with TRBJ2-2; 7 bases are shared with TRBD2. Germline trimming cut 6 bases from V and 9 bases from J; bases unmatched to any gene: 13. The CDR3 sequence is 15 residues long. Germline V gene lookup returns CDR1 SGHNT and CDR2 YENEEA. The CDR3 spells CASSYPGTTHRELFF. CDR3 bases: TGTGCCAGCAGTTATCCCGGGACTACCCACCGGGAGCTGTTTTTT.